This T cell receptor (beta chain) is drawn from a study of T cell responses to AZD1222 COVID-19 vaccine. Remarks on this clone: Its specificity is not known.

The germline gives CDR1 SNHLY, CDR2 FYNNEI. The CDR3 totals 14 residues. V gave up 6 bases and J gave up 8 bases; unmatched junction bases: 12. Sequenced by immunoSEQ multiplex PCR; TCRdb stores in-frame clones only, minus some. The sample includes over 150,000 clones, over 80% of them seen just once. Study results and caveats: Two AZD1222 administrations were followed by greater Spike-specific TCR breadth and depth. Clonal diversity was possibly underestimated; the donors were predominantly white British and more often female.

The J gene is TRBJ1-2, the V gene TRBV2, with 7 bases fitting TRBD1. The material sequenced was peripheral blood, taken 28 days after the second dose of the MenACWY control vaccine. The sequence was obtained from an adult who received the MenACWY meningococcal vaccine as a control. The CDR3: CASSRDSYRGGYTF. In nucleotides, the CDR3 is TGTGCCAGCAGCAGGGACAGCTATCGAGGAGGCTACACCTTC.